The 32 T cell receptor beta chains in this list originate from one sample, sequenced in a study of tumor and adjacent non-tumor tissue in lung cancer (dated by TCRdb to 2016 to 2019). Bulk unsorted tissue served as the source for RNA extraction, and RNA quality was assessed using a NanoDrop ND-1000 and an Agilent 2100. Distant non-tumor tissue taken more than 3 cm from the tumor edge was used as the normal lung sample. Libraries were built with multiplex PCR. The instrument given in TCRdb is Illumina HiSeq 2500. TCRbeta libraries were built by three rounds of nested PCR using primers (Table S4), following protocols modified from ARM-PCR. The public sequencing data were trimmed at Q25 with fastp and processed into clonotypes with MiXCR by TCRdb, which kept only in-frame beta chains. Duplicate CDR3 protein sequences are folded into a single record with the most common DNA and genes. Counted in this sample were around 82,000 distinct CDR3 sequences; approximately 78% of them appeared once. The ten largest make up 51% of the sample.

The sample comprised distant non-tumor lung tissue. These receptors all come from a man in his 60s with non-small cell lung cancer.

About this clonotype: The junction shows a germline mismatch at one end, possibly a read error. V gene TRBV5-4 combines with J gene TRBJ1-1, with D maybe TRBD1 (5 bases). The CDR3 totals 17 residues. The germline V gene has CDR1 SGHNT and CDR2 YYREEE (reference sequence). The CDR3 reads CASSAGRQRRDDTEACF. The CDR3 bases are TGTGCAAGCAGCGCCGGTCGACAGAGACGAGACGACACTGAAGCTTGCTTT.

The chain combines TRBV11-1 with TRBJ2-7; D gene unclear. Germline values: CDR1 SGHAT, CDR2 FQDESV (reference sequence). The V gene lost 1 base and the J gene lost 0 bases, with 13 bases spanning the gap. The length of the CDR3 is 16 residues. Here the CDR3 DNA reads TGTGCCAGCAGCTTAGTGATTCGTGATAACTCCTACGAGCAGTACTTC. Protein product: CASSLVIRDNSYEQYF. The full variable domain, in which reference TRBV11-1 and TRBJ2-7 provide the parts outside the CDR3, is EAEVAQSPRYKITEKSQAVAFWCDPISGHATLYWYRQILGQGPELLVQFQDESVVDDSQLPKDRFSAERLKGVDSTLKIQPAELGDSAMYLCASSLVIRDNSYEQYFGPGTRLTVT.

As for this clonotype: The junction shows a germline mismatch at one end, possibly a read error. V is TRBV12-3 or TRBV12-4 and J is TRBJ1-2, with a tentative D call TRBD1 (5 bases). CDR3 length: 13 residues. The CDR3 nucleotides read TGTGCCAGCACTTTAGGCAGGGTCTATGGCTACACATTC. As protein: CASTLGRVYGYTF.

In the case of this clonotype: This sequence may be a read error, since a much larger clone differs from it by one base. The DNA for the CDR3 is TGTGCCAGCAGTATAGGGACAGAGGGAGGTGAAAAACTGTTTTTT. It codes for CASSIGTEGGEKLFF. The rearrangement uses TRBV12-3 or TRBV12-4 and TRBJ1-4, with 7 bases fitting TRBD1. The V and J ends lost 5 bases and 7 bases, in that order; junction bases with no gene match: 10. The CDR3 has 15 amino acids.

Concerning this clonotype: A much larger clone sits a single nucleotide away, making a read error possible. The chain carries TRBV12-3 or TRBV12-4 and TRBJ1-2, with D possibly being TRBD1 (6 bases). The CDR3 is 14 residues long. The V end lost 10 bases, the J end lost 2 bases, and 17 bases lay between the germline ends. The CDR3 nucleotides read TGTGCCAACAGCCCGGGACACGGGAACTATGGCTACACCTTC. Residues: CANSPGHGNYGYTF.

Turning to this clonotype: A single base separates this from a much larger clone, so it may be a read error. The V and J genes are TRBV6-2 or TRBV6-3 and TRBJ2-3; D unresolved. The CDR3 totals 13 residues. The germline CDR1 and CDR2 sequences are MNHEY and SVGEGT. As DNA, the CDR3 is TGTGCCAGCAGTTCAGATTACCCAGATATGCAGTATTTT. Translated: CASSSDYPDMQYF.

This clonotype has just a few counts. This clone may be a read error of a much larger clone one base away. The rearrangement joins TRBV6-1 to TRBJ1-1; D is ambiguous. The CDR3 length is 13 residues. Per the germline V gene, CDR1 is MNHNS and CDR2 is SASEGT. The V end lost 2 bases, the J end lost 12 bases, and 16 bases lay between the germline ends. The CDR3 sequence is CASSETESYWTFF. In DNA form, the CDR3 reads TGTGCCAGCAGTGAAACTGAGTCGTACTGGACTTTCTTT.

In regard to this clonotype: One end of the junction fails to match germline, which may point to a read error. This chain connects TRBV6-5 to TRBJ1-2; D uncertain. The CDR3 has 17 residues. Germline V gene lookup returns CDR1 MNHEY and CDR2 SVGAGI. This CDR3 reads CARSPPGRRATNHGYTF. The CDR3 bases are TGTGCCAGGAGTCCACCTGGACGGAGAGCGACTAACCATGGCTACACCTTC.

The chain joins TRBV11-3 to TRBJ2-4; D is possibly TRBD1 (6 bases). Germline V gene sequence: CDR1 SGHNT, CDR2 YENEEA. The CDR3 contains 16 residues. Trimming cost V 5 bases and J 2 bases, with 16 bases left between them. For the CDR3, the DNA is TGTGCCAGCAGCATATCCGGGACACCCACCAAAAACATTCAGTACTTC. Protein product: CASSISGTPTKNIQYF.

As for this clonotype: At one end, the junction sequence differs from germline, possibly due to a read error. J is TRBJ2-6 and V is TRBV6-5; 10 bases align to TRBD2. Germline CDR1 reads MNHEY; CDR2 reads SVGAGI. CDR3 length: 17 amino acids. CDR3 region: CASSLAGVSSVANVLTF. The CDR3 nucleotides are TGTGCCAGCAGCCTAGCGGGAGTCAGTTCTGTGGCCAACGTCCTGACTTTC.

Of note for this clonotype: One end of the junction varies from germline; a read error may be responsible. The gene calls are TRBV29-1 and TRBJ1-3, with D maybe TRBD1 (5 bases). The germline V gene has CDR1 SQVTM and CDR2 ANQGSEA. CDR3 size: 13 residues. The CDR3 DNA reads as TGCAGCGCCAGGGAGGAATCTGGAAGCACCATATATTTT. It codes for CSAREESGSTIYF.

J is TRBJ2-3 and V is TRBV6-2 or TRBV6-3; D call uncertain. The CDR3 is 14 residues long. Per germline, CDR1 MNHEY and CDR2 SVGEGT. Deletions cut 4 bases from V and 11 bases from J, with 19 bases between. The CDR3 DNA reads TGTGCCAGCAGTTCTCGGGCCAAAAGATATATGCAGTATTTT. It specifies CASSSRAKRYMQYF.

The J gene is TRBJ2-7, the V gene TRBV12-3 or TRBV12-4; D remains ambiguous. Trimming removed 3 bases at V and 5 bases at J, with 5 bases between. The CDR3 runs 11 residues. CDR3 residues: CASSFYNEQYF. The CDR3 DNA sequence: TGTGCCAGCAGTTTTTACAACGAGCAGTACTTC.

At least ten counts were recorded for this clonotype. This chain uses TRBV4-3 with TRBJ2-3; D possibly corresponds to TRBD1 (5 bases). This CDR3 contains 17 residues. Germline values: CDR1 LGHNA, CDR2 YSLEER. V lost 0 bases and J lost 1, with 14 bases in between. The DNA for the CDR3 is TGCGCCAGCAGCCAAGAGGCTGCAGGGCTGCGCACAGATACGCAGTATTTT. Amino acid sequence: CASSQEAAGLRTDTQYF.

This clonotype was detected ten times or more. The chain couples TRBV4-2 to TRBJ2-7; TRBD1 agrees at 12 bases. The junction had 4 bases not matched to a gene; V was cut back by 3 bases and J by 4 bases. Germline assignment: CDR1 LGHNA and CDR2 YNFKEQ. The length of the CDR3 is 15 residues. DNA for the CDR3: TGTGCCAGCAGCCAGGGGACAGGGGGCTCTTACGAGCAGTACTTC. This codes for CASSQGTGGSYEQYF.

In regard to this clonotype: Because the CDR3's place on the DNA is in doubt, the DNA is left out and the CDR3 is given as listed by TCRdb. This chain links TRBV11-2 with TRBJ1-1. The CDR3 has 14 residues if both end residues are counted. Germline CDR1 SGHAT, CDR2 FQNNGV. This CDR3 is CASSLVGEGTEVFF.

The chain joins TRBV24-1 to TRBJ2-5; D not certain. Per the germline V gene, CDR1 is KGHDR and CDR2 is SFDVKD. V lost 1 base to trimming and J lost 5 bases, with 4 bases between them. The CDR3 sequence is 12 residues long. The CDR3 sequence: CATSDFQETQYF. CDR3 bases: TGTGCCACCAGTGATTTTCAGGAGACCCAGTACTTC.

On this clonotype itself: Being one base from a much bigger clone, this may be a read error. The chain joins TRBV5-4 to TRBJ2-3; D perhaps matches TRBD2 (6 bases). The CDR3 has 15 residues. Germline values: CDR1 SGHNT, CDR2 YYREEE (reference sequence). Trimming stripped 7 bases from V and 7 bases from J, with 22 bases between. The chain's CDR3 is CASPSPGDRTNTQYF. As DNA, the CDR3 is TGTGCCAGCCCCTCACCGGGAGATCGGACAAATACGCAGTATTTT.

On this clonotype: The junction differs from germline at one of its ends, possibly a read error. V usage is TRBV7-2 and J usage is TRBJ2-7; D perhaps matches TRBD1 (6 bases). CDR3 length: 15 residues. In germline, CDR1 is SGHTA, CDR2 FQGNSA. CDR3 loop: CASILDGTSSYEQYF. CDR3 DNA sequence: TGTGCCAGCATCTTAGACGGGACATCCTCCTACGAGCAGTACTTC.

Worth noting for this clonotype: At one end, the junction sequence differs from germline, possibly due to a read error. J is TRBJ2-2 and V is TRBV13; D is uncertain. Per the germline V gene, CDR1 is PRHDT and CDR2 is FYEKMQ (reference sequence). The CDR3 is 12 residues long. The DNA of the CDR3 is TGTGCTAGCATCCGTCCGGCCGGGGAGCTGTTTTTT. Amino acid sequence: CASIRPAGELFF. Using reference TRBV13 and TRBJ2-2 for the parts outside the CDR3, the full variable domain is AAGVIQSPRHLIKEKRETATLKCYPIPRHDTVYWYQQGPGQDPQFLISFYEKMQSDKGSIPDRFSAQQFSDYHSELNMSSLELGDSALYFCASIRPAGELFFGEGSRLTVL.

With regard to this clonotype: This may come from a read error, since a much larger clone is one base off. The V and J genes are TRBV30 and TRBJ1-5; a possible D gene is TRBD1 (5 bases). Germline lookup yields CDR1 GTSNPN and CDR2 SVGIG (reference sequence). The CDR3 length is 16 residues. CDR3 amino acids: CVWSVRTGGSNQPQHF. The CDR3 nucleotides are TGTGTCTGGAGTGTACGTACCGGGGGGAGCAATCAGCCCCAGCATTTT.

This chain uses TRBV20-1 with TRBJ2-7; TRBD1 aligns across 9 bases. After removal of 4 bases from V and 2 bases from J, the junction contained 9 bases not matched to a gene. Germline V CDR1 and CDR2: DFQATT, SNEGSKA (reference sequence). The CDR3 has 15 residues. The CDR3 protein is CSAMPGTGSTYEQYF. CDR3 in DNA: TGCAGTGCTATGCCCGGGACAGGGAGCACCTACGAGCAGTACTTC.

The chain combines TRBV11-3 with TRBJ2-1; perhaps TRBD2 as D (6 bases). The CDR3 has 17 amino acids. CDR1 is SGHNT and CDR2 is YENEEA in the germline V gene. V was shortened by 0 bases and J by 7 bases, with 19 bases between the two germline ends. The CDR3 protein is CASSLDLLAGVGNEQFF. The DNA of the CDR3 is TGTGCCAGCAGCTTAGATTTACTAGCTGGAGTAGGTAATGAGCAGTTCTTC.

Worth noting for this clonotype: An end of the junction does not agree with germline; a read error may underlie this. The chain joins TRBV29-1 to TRBJ2-7, with D unclear. The CDR3 spans 10 residues. Germline-derived CDR1 and CDR2 are SQVTM and ANQGSEA. The CDR3 DNA reads TGCAGCGTTGTTCATCACGAGCAGCACTTC. Translation gives CSVVHHEQHF.

This chain joins TRBV5-6 and TRBJ1-6, with D unresolved. The germline CDR1 and CDR2 sequences are SGHDT and YYEEEE. CDR3 length equals 14 residues. Trimming shortened V by 1 base and J by 9 bases, and 11 bases separated the two germline ends. CDR3 bases: TGTGCCAGCAGCTTGACGACAACCACTTCACCCCTCCACTTT. It specifies CASSLTTTTSPLHF.

The chain joins TRBV20-1 to TRBJ2-7; D is unclear. CDR1 and CDR2 from the germline V gene are DFQATT and SNEGSKA (reference sequence). This CDR3 comprises 12 residues. V was trimmed by 4 bases and J by 2 bases, leaving 9 bases between them. CDR3 nucleotides: TGCAGTGCTAATACGATCACCTACGAGCAGTACTTC. It codes for CSANTITYEQYF.

Worth noting for this clonotype: Relative to the germline gene, one junction end is altered; a read error may explain this. The CDR3 DNA reads as TGCAGTGCTAGTGCTGCCACCTACGAGCAATACTTC. It codes for CSASAATYEQYF. The chain combines TRBV20-1 with TRBJ2-7; unclear D gene. The V gene's germline CDR1 is DFQATT and CDR2 SNEGSKA (reference sequence). The CDR3 is made up of 12 amino acids.

The genes are TRBV11-3 and TRBJ2-3; no firm D call. Germline values: CDR1 SGHNT, CDR2 YENEEA. The CDR3 covers 17 residues. V lost 5 bases and J lost 3, with 21 bases in between. CDR3 region: CASSPGLGARGTDTQYF. CDR3 nucleotides: TGTGCCAGCAGCCCTGGCTTGGGTGCGAGAGGAACAGATACGCAGTATTTT.

In regard to this clonotype: The junction and the germline gene differ at one end; a read error may be behind it. This sequence joins TRBV4-3 and TRBJ2-7; the D call may be TRBD1 or TRBD2 (5 bases each). CDR1 is LGHNA, CDR2 YSLEER, per germline. The CDR3 consists of 16 residues. The CDR3 coding sequence is TGCTCCAGCAGCCAGAGCCCCGGGACGAGGGGCTACGAGCAGTACTTC. Translating it yields CSSSQSPGTRGYEQYF.

A word on this clonotype: Since the CDR3 does not end with the conserved phenylalanine or tryptophan, this likely comes from a read error. No DNA is shown, since the ends of the CDR3 on it are uncertain; the CDR3 is the one TCRdb lists. This chain's CDR3 is CASSLGQGGTI. The chain links TRBV5-6 to TRBJ1-2; TRBD1, the table's D call, lacks a check against the DNA. Germline CDR1 SGHDT, CDR2 YYEEEE. The CDR3 is made up of 11 amino acids, end residues included.

About this clonotype itself: Given a much more abundant clone one base away, this may be a read error. The chain joins TRBV5-4 to TRBJ2-7; TRBD2 aligns across 7 bases. The CDR3 is 15 amino acids. Germline V gene data show CDR1 as SGHNT and CDR2 as YYREEE (reference sequence). DNA of the CDR3: TGTGCCAACAGCTTGGGGCGGGAGCGGACCTACGAGCAGTACTTC. The encoded protein is CANSLGRERTYEQYF.

The chain combines TRBV12-3 or TRBV12-4 with TRBJ2-3; possibly TRBD2 for D (5 bases). V was trimmed by 6 bases and J by 8 bases, leaving 27 bases between them. This CDR3 has 17 amino acids. The CDR3: CASSPLRLSMVPVTQYF. Here the CDR3 DNA reads TGTGCCAGCAGCCCCCTTAGACTATCCATGGTCCCAGTTACGCAGTATTTT.